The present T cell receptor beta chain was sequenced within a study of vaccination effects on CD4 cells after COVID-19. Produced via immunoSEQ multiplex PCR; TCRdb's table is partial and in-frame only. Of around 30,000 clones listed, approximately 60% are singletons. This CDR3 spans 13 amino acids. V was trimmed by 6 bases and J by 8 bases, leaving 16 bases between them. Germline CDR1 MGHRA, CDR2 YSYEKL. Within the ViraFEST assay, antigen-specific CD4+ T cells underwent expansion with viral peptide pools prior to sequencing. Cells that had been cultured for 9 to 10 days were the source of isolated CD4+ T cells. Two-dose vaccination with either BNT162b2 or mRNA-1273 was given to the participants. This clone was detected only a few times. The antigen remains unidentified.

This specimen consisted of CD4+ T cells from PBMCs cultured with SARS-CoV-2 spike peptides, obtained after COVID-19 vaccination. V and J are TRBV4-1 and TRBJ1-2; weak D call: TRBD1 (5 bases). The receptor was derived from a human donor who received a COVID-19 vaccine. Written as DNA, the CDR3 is TGCGCCAGCAGGGCCGGGGGATTCGGGGGCTACACCTTC. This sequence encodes CASRAGGFGGYTF.